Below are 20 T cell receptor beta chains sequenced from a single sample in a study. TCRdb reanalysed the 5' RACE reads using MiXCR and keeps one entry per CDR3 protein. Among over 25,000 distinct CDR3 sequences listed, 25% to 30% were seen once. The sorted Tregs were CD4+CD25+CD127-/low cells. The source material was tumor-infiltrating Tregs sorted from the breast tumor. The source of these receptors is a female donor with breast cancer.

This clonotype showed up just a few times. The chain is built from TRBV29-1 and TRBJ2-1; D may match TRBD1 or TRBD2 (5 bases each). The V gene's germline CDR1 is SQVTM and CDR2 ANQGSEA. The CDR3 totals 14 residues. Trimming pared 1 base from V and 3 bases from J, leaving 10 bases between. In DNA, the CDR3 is TGCAGCGTTGAAGGGGGACCGCTCTACAATGAGCAGTTCTTC. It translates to CSVEGGPLYNEQFF.

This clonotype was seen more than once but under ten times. CDR3 coding DNA: TGTGCCAGCAGCCGGCGGGACACGAACACTGAAGCTTTCTTT. It translates to CASSRRDTNTEAFF. The chain joins TRBV7-9 to TRBJ1-1, with a weak D call TRBD1 (6 bases). The CDR3 runs to 14 residues. V was pared by 5 bases and J by 1 base, with 11 bases between. Germline V gene lookup returns CDR1 SEHNR and CDR2 FQNEAQ (reference sequence). The full variable domain, its missing parts supplied by reference TRBV7-9 and TRBJ1-1, is DTGVSQNPRHKITKRGQNVTFRCDPISEHNRLYWYRQTLGQGPEFLTYFQNEAQLEKSRLLSDRFSAERPKGSFSTLEIQRTEQGDSAMYLCASSRRDTNTEAFFGQGTRLTVV.

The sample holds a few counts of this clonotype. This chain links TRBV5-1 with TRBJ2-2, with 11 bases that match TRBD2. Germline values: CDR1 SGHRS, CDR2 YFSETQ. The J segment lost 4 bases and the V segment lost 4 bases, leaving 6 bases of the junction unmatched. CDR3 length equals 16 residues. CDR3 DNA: TGCGCCAGCAGCCCCACTAGCGGGAGTCGCACCGGGGAGCTGTTTTTT. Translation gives CASSPTSGSRTGELFF. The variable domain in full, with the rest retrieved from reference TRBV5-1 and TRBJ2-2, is KAGVTQTPRYLIKTRGQQVTLSCSPISGHRSVSWYQQTPGQGLQFLFEYFSETQRNKGNFPGRFSGRQFSNSRSEMNVSTLELGDSALYLCASSPTSGSRTGELFFGEGSRLTVL.

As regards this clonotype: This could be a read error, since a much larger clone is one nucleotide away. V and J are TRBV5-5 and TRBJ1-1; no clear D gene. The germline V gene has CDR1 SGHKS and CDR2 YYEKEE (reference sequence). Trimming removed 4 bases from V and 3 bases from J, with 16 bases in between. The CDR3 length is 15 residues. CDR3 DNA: TGTGCCAGCAGCCCCTCTTCAAGGGAAGACACTGAAGCTTTCTTT. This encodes CASSPSSREDTEAFF. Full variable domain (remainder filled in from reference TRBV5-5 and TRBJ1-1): DAGVTQSPTHLIKTRGQQVTLRCSPISGHKSVSWYQQVLGQGPQFIFQYYEKEERGRGNFPDRFSARQFPNYSSELNVNALLLGDSALYLCASSPSSREDTEAFFGQGTRLTVV.

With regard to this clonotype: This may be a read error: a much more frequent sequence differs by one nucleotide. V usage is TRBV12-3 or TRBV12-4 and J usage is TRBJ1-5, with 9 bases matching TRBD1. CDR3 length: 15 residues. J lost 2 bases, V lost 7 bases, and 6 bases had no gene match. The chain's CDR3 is CASMGQGGGNQPQHF. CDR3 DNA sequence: TGTGCCAGCATGGGACAGGGAGGGGGCAATCAGCCCCAGCATTTT.

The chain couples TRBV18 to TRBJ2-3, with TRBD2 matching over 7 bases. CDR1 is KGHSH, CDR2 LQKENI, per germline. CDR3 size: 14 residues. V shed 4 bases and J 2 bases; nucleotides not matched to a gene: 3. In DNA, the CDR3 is TGTGCCAGCTCACAGGCGGGAGCCACAGATACGCAGTATTTT. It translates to CASSQAGATDTQYF.

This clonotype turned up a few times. CDR3 protein: CASSLLQGVYNEQFF. CDR3 DNA: TGCGCCAGCAGCTTGTTACAGGGGGTTTACAATGAGCAGTTCTTC. This chain links TRBV5-1 with TRBJ2-1; 8 bases line up with TRBD1. V was clipped by 1 base and J by 4 bases; unmatched bases: 4. The CDR3 length is 15 residues. CDR1 SGHRS and CDR2 YFSETQ come from the germline V gene. Full variable domain (missing parts from reference TRBV5-1 and TRBJ2-1): KAGVTQTPRYLIKTRGQQVTLSCSPISGHRSVSWYQQTPGQGLQFLFEYFSETQRNKGNFPGRFSGRQFSNSRSEMNVSTLELGDSALYLCASSLLQGVYNEQFFGPGTRLTVL.

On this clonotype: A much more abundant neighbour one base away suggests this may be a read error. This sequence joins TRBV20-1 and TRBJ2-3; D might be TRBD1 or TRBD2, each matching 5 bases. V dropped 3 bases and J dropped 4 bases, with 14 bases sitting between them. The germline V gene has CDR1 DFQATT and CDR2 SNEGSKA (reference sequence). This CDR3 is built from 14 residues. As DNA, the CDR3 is TGCAGTGCTAGTCTCAGGGTTAGCGCAGATACGCAGTATTTT. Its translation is CSASLRVSADTQYF.

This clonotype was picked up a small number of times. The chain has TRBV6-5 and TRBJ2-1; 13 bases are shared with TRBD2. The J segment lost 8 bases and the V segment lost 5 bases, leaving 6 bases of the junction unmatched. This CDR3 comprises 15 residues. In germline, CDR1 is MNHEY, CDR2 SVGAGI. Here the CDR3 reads CASSPRTSGSYEQFF. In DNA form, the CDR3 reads TGTGCCAGCAGTCCCAGGACTAGCGGGAGCTATGAGCAGTTCTTC.

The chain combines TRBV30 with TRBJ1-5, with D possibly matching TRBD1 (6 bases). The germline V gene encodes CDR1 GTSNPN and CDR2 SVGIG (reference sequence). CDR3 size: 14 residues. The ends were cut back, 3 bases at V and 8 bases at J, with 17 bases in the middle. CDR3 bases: TGTGCCTGGAGAGCTCAGGGGAAGGGTGAGCCCCAGCATTTT. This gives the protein CAWRAQGKGEPQHF.

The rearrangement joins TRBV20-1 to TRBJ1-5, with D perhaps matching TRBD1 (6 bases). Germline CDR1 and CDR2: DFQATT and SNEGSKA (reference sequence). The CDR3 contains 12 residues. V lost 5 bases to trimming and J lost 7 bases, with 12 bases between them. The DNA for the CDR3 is TGCAGTGCTTATAGGGGGGGCCAGCCCCAGCATTTT. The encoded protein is CSAYRGGQPQHF.

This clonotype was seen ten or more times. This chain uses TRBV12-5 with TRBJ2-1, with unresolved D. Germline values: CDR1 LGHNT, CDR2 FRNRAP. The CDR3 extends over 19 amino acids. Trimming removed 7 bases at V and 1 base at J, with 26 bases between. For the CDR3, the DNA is TGTGCTAGTGTTACCTTGGAGATGCCAGCCGGATTATCCTACAATGAGCAGTTCTTC. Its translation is CASVTLEMPAGLSYNEQFF.

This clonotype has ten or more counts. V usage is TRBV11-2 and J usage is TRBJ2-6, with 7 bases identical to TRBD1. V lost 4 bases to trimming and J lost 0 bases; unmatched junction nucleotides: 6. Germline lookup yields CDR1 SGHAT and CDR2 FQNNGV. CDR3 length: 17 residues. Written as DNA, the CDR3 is TGTGCCAGCAGCTCCCGGGGACAGAGCTCTGGGGCCAACGTCCTGACTTTC. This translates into CASSSRGQSSGANVLTF.

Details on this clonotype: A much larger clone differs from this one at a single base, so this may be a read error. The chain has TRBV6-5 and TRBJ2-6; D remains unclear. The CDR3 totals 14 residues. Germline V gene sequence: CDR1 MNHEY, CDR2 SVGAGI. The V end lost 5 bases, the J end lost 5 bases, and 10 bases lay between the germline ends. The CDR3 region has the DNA TGTGCCAGCAGTCCCAGACCCAGGGCCAACGTCCTGACTTTC. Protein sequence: CASSPRPRANVLTF.

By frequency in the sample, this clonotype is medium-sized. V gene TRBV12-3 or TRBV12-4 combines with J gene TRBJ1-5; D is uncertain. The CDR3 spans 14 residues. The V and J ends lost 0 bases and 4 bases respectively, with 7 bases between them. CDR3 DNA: TGTGCCAGCAGTTTAGCGATCGGGAATCAGCCCCAGCATTTT. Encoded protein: CASSLAIGNQPQHF.

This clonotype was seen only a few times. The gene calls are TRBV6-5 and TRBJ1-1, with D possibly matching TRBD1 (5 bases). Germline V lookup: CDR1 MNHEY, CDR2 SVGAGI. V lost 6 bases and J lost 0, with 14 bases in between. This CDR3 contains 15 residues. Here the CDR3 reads CASSRQSVMNTEAFF. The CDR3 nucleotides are TGTGCCAGCAGCCGACAGTCAGTCATGAACACTGAAGCTTTCTTT.

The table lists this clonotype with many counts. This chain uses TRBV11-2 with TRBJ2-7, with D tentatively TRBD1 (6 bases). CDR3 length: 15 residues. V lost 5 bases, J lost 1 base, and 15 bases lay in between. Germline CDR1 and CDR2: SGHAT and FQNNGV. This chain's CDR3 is CASSPNRAGSYEQYF. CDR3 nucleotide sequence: TGTGCCAGCAGCCCGAACAGGGCCGGATCCTACGAGCAGTACTTC. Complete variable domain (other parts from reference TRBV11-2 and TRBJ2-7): EAGVAQSPRYKIIEKRQSVAFWCNPISGHATLYWYQQILGQGPKLLIQFQNNGVVDDSQLPKDRFSAERLKGVDSTLKIQPAKLEDSAVYLCASSPNRAGSYEQYFGPGTRLTVT.

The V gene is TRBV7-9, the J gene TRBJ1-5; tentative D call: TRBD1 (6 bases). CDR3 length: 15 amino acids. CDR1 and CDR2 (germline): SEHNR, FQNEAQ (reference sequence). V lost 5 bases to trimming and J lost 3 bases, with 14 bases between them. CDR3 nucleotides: TGTGCCAGCAGCCTAGGGGACACCGTCAATCAGCCCCAGCATTTT. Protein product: CASSLGDTVNQPQHF.

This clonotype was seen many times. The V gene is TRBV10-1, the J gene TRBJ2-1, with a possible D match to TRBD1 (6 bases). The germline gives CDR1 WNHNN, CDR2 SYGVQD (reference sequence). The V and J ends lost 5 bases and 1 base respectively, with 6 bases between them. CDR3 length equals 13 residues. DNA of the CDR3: TGCGCCAGCAGTCAGGGGTCCTACAATGAGCAGTTCTTC. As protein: CASSQGSYNEQFF.

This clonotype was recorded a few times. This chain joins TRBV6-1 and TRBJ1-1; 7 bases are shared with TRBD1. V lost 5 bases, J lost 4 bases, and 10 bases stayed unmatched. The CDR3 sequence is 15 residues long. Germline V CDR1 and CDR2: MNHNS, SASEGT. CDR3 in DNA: TGTGCCAGCAGTTCACAGGGGTTATTTTCCACTGAAGCTTTCTTT. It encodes CASSSQGLFSTEAFF.